This passage covers 8 T cell receptor beta chains from one sample sequenced in a study of beta chain features in type 1 diabetes listed by TCRdb under 2018. Study-wide conclusions, independent of this receptor: In all four CD4+ subsets, TCRB CDR3 length was moderately but significantly shorter in type 1 diabetes patients.

The antigens these receptors bind are not known. The library was built by means of the immunoSEQ multiplex PCR assay. All of the isolated RNA was reverse transcribed with the High Capacity cDNA Reverse Transcription Kit, so expressed TCRB transcripts were sequenced. Imported from immuneACCESS, the table was reduced by TCRdb to in-frame sequences with V and J called. These copies leave out some clones; in studies compared against another copy, an unresolved V gene accounts for under half, and the cause of the remainder is not known. For this sample there are 300,000 to 350,000 clones; roughly 8.8% appear just once. Jointly, the top ten make up 1% of the sample. The specimen sequenced was central memory CD4+ T cells from blood. The receptors derive from a man younger than 40 with type 1 diabetes.

This clone was counted only a few times. The chain links TRBV5-1 to TRBJ2-3; D may be TRBD1 (6 bases). Germline CDR1 reads SGHRS; CDR2 reads YFSETQ. Trimming shortened V by 2 bases and J by 0 bases, and 10 bases separated the two germline ends. This CDR3 contains 15 residues. CDR3 residues: CASSFRGASTDTQYF. Here the CDR3 DNA reads TGCGCCAGCAGCTTCAGGGGTGCTAGCACAGATACGCAGTATTTT.

Ten or more counts support this clone. The chain employs TRBV9 and TRBJ2-1; D tentatively fits TRBD1 or TRBD2 (6 bases each). Between the trimmed V and J ends, which lost 7 bases and 6 bases, there was a span of 14 bases. The V gene's germline CDR1 is SGDLS and CDR2 YYNGEE. The CDR3 contains 13 residues. The CDR3 protein is CASGSWGANEQFF. CDR3 coding DNA: TGTGCCAGCGGCAGTTGGGGGGCCAATGAGCAGTTCTTC.

This clone has only one observation. One base away lies a much larger clone, so this may be a sequencing read error. In the same sample, other DNA sequences code for this CDR3. J is TRBJ1-6 and V is TRBV7-9; maybe TRBD1 (6 bases). Trimming shortened V by 5 bases and J by 6 bases, and 8 bases separated the two germline ends. CDR1 SEHNR and CDR2 FQNEAQ come from the germline V gene (reference sequence). This CDR3 has 13 amino acids. CDR3 in DNA: TGTGCCAGCAGCCAGGACAGTAATTCACCCCTCCACTTT. Translating gives CASSQDSNSPLHF.

The V gene is TRBV5-1, the J gene TRBJ1-2; possible D gene TRBD1, 5 bases. This CDR3 is 14 amino acids long. Germline CDR1 SGHRS, CDR2 YFSETQ. V was cut by 2 bases and J by 5 bases, with 13 bases left in between. The CDR3 bases are TGCGCCAGCAGCTTTGGCGGGGGAGATTATGGCTACACCTTC. Translated: CASSFGGGDYGYTF.

The CDR3 sequence is CASSETTRETQYF. Written as DNA, the CDR3 is TGTGCCAGCAGTGAGACAACCCGAGAGACCCAGTACTTC. The chain is built from TRBV9 and TRBJ2-5; D is unresolved. The CDR3 runs 13 residues. Trimming removed 5 bases from V and 4 bases from J, with 12 bases in between. Looked up from germline, CDR1 is SGDLS and CDR2 is YYNGEE.

This clone was recorded many times. This chain uses TRBV7-8 with TRBJ2-3, with 9 bases identical to TRBD1. The germline V gene encodes CDR1 SGHVS and CDR2 FQNEAQ. CDR3 length equals 14 residues. V shed 3 bases, J shed 6 bases, and the junction held 4 bases outside the gene matches. CDR3 in DNA: TGTGCCAGCAGCTTCAACAGGGGGCCGGATACGCAGTATTTT. Translating gives CASSFNRGPDTQYF.

Only a few counts were recorded for this clone. The chain links TRBV30 to TRBJ1-2; 11 bases align to TRBD1. CDR3 length equals 13 residues. CDR1 and CDR2 from the germline V gene are GTSNPN and SVGIG (reference sequence). The V segment lost 3 bases and the J segment 5 bases; nucleotides outside the gene matches: 2. CDR3 sequence: CAWRGTGGYGYTF. CDR3 nucleotides: TGTGCCTGGAGAGGGACAGGGGGTTATGGCTACACCTTC.

There are a few counts of this clone. The chain combines TRBV5-1 with TRBJ2-7, with a weak D call TRBD1 (6 bases). This CDR3 comprises 14 residues. Trimming removed 4 bases at V and 5 bases at J, with 16 bases between. Looked up from germline, CDR1 is SGHRS and CDR2 is YFSETQ. This CDR3 reads CASSPQGPQDEQYF. The CDR3 region has the DNA TGCGCCAGCAGCCCCCAGGGGCCGCAGGACGAGCAGTACTTC.